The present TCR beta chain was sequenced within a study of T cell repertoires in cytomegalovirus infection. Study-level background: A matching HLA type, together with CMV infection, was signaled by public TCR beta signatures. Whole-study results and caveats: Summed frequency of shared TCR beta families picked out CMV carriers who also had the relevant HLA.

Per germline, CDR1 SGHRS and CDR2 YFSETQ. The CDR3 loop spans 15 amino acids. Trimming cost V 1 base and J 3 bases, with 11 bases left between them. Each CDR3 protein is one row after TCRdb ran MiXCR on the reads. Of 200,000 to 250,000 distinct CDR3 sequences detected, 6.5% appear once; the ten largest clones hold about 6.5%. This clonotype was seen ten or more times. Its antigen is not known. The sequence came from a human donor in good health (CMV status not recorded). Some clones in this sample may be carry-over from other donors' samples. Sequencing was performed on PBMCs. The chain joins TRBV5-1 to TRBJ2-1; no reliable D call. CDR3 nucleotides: TGCGCCAGCAGCTTGAACGAAAAATTCTACAATGAGCAGTTCTTC. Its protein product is CASSLNEKFYNEQFF.